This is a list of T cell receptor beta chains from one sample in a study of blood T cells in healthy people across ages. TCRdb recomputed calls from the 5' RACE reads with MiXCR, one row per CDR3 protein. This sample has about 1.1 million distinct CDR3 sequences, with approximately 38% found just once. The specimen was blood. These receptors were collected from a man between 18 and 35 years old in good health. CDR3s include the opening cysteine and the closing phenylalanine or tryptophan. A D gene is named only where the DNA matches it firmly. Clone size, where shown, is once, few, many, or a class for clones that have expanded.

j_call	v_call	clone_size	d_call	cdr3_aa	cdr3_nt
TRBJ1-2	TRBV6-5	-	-	CASGVDTGYGYTF	TGTGCCAGCGGGGTCGATACGGGATATGGCTACACCTTC
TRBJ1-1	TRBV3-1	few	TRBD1	CASSAHRGLSGNTEAFF	TGTGCCAGCAGCGCACACAGGGGTTTGAGTGGGAACACTGAAGCTTTCTTT
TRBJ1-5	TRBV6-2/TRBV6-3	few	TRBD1	CTSSPDRLNQPQHF	TGTACCAGCAGCCCGGACAGGCTTAATCAGCCCCAGCATTTT
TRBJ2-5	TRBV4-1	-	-	CASSQEASRDGQETQYF	TGCGCCAGCAGCCAAGAAGCATCCCGGGACGGACAAGAGACCCAGTACTTC
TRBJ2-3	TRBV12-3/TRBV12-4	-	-	CASRLGGAATDTQYF	TGTGCCAGCAGACTCGGAGGGGCGGCCACAGATACGCAGTATTTT
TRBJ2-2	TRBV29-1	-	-	CSVGAAPFGGYGGELFF	TGCAGCGTTGGGGCAGCCCCGTTTGGGGGGTACGGCGGGGAGCTGTTTTTT
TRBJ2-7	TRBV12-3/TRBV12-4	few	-	CASSPGPHAYEQYF	TGTGCCAGCAGTCCCGGGCCGCACGCCTACGAGCAGTACTTC
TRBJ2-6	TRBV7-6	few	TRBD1	CASSLEGQASSGANVLTF	TGTGCCAGCAGCTTAGAGGGACAGGCTAGCTCTGGGGCCAACGTCCTGACTTTC
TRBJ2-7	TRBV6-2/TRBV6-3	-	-	CASSNDYEQYF	TGTGCCAGCAGTAACGATTACGAGCAGTACTTC
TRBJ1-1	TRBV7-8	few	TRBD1	CASSSRQGSATEAFF	TGTGCCAGCAGCTCAAGACAGGGGTCGGCCACTGAAGCTTTCTTT
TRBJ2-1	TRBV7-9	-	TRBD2	CASSSLPRRTSDLRVNEQFF	TGTGCCAGCAGCAGCCTTCCCCGCAGGACTAGCGACCTTAGAGTGAATGAGCAGTTCTTC
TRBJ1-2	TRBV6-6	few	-	CASSYSIGGVSSYGYTF	TGTGCCAGCAGTTACTCAATCGGGGGGGTTAGTAGCTATGGCTACACCTTC
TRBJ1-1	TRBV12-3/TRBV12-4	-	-	CASRTQVSAEAFF	TGTGCCAGCAGAACACAGGTGAGCGCTGAAGCTTTCTTT
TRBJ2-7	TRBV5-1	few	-	CASSSPTGRMWEQYF	TGCGCCAGCAGCTCCCCGACTGGCAGGATGTGGGAGCAGTACTTC
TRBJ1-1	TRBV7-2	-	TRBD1	CASSLGQTLEAFF	TGTGCCAGCAGCCTGGGACAGACCCTTGAAGCTTTCTTT
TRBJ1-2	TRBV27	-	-	CASSLRRGGLNFGYTF	TGTGCCAGCAGTTTACGGCGCGGGGGCTTAAACTTTGGCTACACCTTC
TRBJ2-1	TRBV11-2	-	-	CASSLDRLGETQFF	TGTGCCAGCAGCTTAGACAGATTGGGTGAGACCCAGTTCTTC
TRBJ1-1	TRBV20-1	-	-	CSASGRTLLGTEAFF	TGCAGTGCTAGTGGACGGACCCTCTTGGGAACTGAAGCTTTCTTT
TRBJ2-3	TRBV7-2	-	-	CARLEVGTDTQYF	TGTGCTAGACTTGAAGTGGGCACAGATACGCAGTATTTT
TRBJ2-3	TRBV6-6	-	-	CAFHNQLSTDTQYF	TGTGCCTTTCACAACCAGCTAAGCACAGATACGCAGTATTTT
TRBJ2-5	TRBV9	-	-	CASSAHARETQYF	TGTGCCAGCAGCGCCCACGCAAGAGAGACCCAGTACTTC
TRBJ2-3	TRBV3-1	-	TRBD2	CASSQLAGGPEIADTQYF	TGTGCCAGCAGCCAGTTAGCGGGGGGGCCTGAAATCGCAGATACGCAGTATTTT
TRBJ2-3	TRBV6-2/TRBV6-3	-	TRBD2	CASSDRLAGWTDTQYF	TGTGCCAGCAGTGACCGTCTAGCGGGGTGGACAGATACGCAGTATTTT
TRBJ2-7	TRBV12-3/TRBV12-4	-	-	CASRTSGYEQYF	TGTGCCAGCAGGACCTCTGGGTACGAGCAGTACTTC
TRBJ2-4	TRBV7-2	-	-	CASSLAGRAKNIQYF	TGTGCCAGCAGCTTAGCAGGCAGAGCCAAAAACATTCAGTACTTC
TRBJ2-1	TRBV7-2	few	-	CASSFGGRNNEQFF	TGTGCCAGCAGCTTCGGGGGTCGGAACAATGAGCAGTTCTTC
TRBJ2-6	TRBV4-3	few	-	CASSPRTGGTFSGANVLTF	TGCGCCAGCAGCCCCCGTACAGGAGGTACTTTCTCTGGGGCCAACGTCCTGACTTTC
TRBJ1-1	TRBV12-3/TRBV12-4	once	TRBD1	CASSPRQGTATEAFF	TGTGCCAGCAGTCCACGACAGGGTACGGCCACTGAAGCTTTCTTT
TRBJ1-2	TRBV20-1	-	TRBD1	CSALTGANNYGYTF	TGCAGTGCCCTGACAGGGGCCAATAACTATGGCTACACCTTC
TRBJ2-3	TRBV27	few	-	CASSPSWGDSTDTQYF	TGTGCCAGCAGTCCCTCGTGGGGGGATAGCACAGATACGCAGTATTTT
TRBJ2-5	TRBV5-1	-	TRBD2	CASSLFTSGVPPQETQYF	TGCGCCAGCAGCTTGTTCACTAGCGGGGTTCCCCCACAAGAGACCCAGTACTTC
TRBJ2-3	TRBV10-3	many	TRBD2	CAIATSGSDTQYF	TGTGCCATCGCGACTAGCGGGTCAGATACGCAGTATTTT
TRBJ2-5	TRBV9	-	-	CASSPRPGKETQYF	TGTGCCAGCAGCCCCCGACCGGGGAAAGAGACCCAGTACTTC